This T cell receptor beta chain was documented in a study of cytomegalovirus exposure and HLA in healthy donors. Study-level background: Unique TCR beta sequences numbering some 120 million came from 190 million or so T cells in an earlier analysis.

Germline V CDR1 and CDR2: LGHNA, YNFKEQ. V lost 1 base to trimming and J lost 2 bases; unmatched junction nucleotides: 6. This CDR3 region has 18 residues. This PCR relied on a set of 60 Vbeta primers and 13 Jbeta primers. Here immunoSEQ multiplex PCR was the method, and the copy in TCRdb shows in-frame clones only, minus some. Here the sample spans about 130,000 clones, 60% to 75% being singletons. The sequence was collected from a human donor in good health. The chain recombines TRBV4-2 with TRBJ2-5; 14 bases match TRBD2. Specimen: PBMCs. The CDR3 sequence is CASSQVTSGRVNQETQYF. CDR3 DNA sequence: TGTGCCAGCAGCCAAGTGACTAGCGGGAGGGTAAATCAAGAGACCCAGTACTTC.